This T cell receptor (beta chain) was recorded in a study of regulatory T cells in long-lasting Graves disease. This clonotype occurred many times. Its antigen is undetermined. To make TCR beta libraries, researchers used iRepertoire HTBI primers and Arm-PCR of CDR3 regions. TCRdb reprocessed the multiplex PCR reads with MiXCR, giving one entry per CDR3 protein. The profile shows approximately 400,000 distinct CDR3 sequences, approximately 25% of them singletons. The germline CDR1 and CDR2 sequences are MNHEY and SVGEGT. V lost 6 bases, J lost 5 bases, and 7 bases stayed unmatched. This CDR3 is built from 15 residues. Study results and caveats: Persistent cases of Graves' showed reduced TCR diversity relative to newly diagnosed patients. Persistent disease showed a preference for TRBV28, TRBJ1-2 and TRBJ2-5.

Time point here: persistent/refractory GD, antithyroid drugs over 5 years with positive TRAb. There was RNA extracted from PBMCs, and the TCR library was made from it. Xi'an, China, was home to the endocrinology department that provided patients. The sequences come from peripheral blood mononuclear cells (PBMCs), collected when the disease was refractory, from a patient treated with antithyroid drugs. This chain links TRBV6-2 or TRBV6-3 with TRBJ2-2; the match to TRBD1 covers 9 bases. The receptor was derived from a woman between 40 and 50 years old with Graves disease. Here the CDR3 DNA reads TGTGCCAGCAGAGCGACAGGGGGGAAAACCGGGGAGCTGTTTTTT. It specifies CASRATGGKTGELFF.